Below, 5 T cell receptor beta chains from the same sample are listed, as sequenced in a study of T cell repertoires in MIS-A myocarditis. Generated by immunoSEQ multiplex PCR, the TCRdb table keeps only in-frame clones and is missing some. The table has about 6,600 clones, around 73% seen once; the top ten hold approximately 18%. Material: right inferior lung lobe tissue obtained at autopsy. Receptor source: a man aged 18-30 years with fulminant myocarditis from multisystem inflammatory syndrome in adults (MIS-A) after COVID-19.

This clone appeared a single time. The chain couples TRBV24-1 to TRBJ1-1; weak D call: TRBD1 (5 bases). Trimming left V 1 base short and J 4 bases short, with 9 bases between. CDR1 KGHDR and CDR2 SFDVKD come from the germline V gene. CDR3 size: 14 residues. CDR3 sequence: CATSDFLGATEAFF. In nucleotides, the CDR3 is TGTGCCACCAGTGATTTTCTTGGGGCCACTGAAGCTTTCTTT.

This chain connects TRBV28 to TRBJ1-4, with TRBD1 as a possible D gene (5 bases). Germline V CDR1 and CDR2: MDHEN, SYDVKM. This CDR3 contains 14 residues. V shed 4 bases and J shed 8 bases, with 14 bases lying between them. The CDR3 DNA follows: TGTGCCAGCAGTTCACCGGGACTACACGAAAAACTGTTTTTT. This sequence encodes CASSSPGLHEKLFF.

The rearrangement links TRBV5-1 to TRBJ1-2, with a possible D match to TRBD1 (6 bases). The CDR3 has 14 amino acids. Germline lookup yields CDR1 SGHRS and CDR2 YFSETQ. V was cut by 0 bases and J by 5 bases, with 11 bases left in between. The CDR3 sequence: CASSLEGQGYGYTF. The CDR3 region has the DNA TGCGCCAGCAGCTTGGAAGGTCAGGGGTATGGCTACACCTTC. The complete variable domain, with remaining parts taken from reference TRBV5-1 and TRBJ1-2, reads KAGVTQTPRYLIKTRGQQVTLSCSPISGHRSVSWYQQTPGQGLQFLFEYFSETQRNKGNFPGRFSGRQFSNSRSEMNVSTLELGDSALYLCASSLEGQGYGYTFGSGTRLTVV.

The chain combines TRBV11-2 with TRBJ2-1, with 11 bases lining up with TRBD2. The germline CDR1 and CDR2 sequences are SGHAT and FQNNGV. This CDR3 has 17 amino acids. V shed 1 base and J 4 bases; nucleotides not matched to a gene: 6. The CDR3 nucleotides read TGTGCCAGCAGCTTAGTTATGCTAGCGGGGGGTTACAATGAGCAGTTCTTC. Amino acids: CASSLVMLAGGYNEQFF.

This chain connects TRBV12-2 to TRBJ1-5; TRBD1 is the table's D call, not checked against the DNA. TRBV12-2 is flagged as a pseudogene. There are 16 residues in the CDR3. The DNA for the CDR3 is TGTGCAAGTCGCTTAACGTTGGGCAGGGACAATCAGCCCCAGCATTTT. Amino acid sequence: CASRLTLGRDNQPQHF.